Only a few counts were recorded for the clone carrying this T cell receptor (beta chain). Its target is not known. Trimming left V 6 bases short and J 4 bases short, with 15 bases between. The CDR3 covers 14 residues. Germline CDR1 reads LGHDT; CDR2 reads YNNKEL (reference sequence). TCR beta CDR3 regions were amplified from RNA transcripts. TCR CDR3 underwent first-round RT-PCR with the HTBI primer set. One entry per CDR3 protein, called by TCRdb with MiXCR from the multiplex PCR reads. The table lists approximately 360,000 distinct CDR3 sequences, more than 20% of them singletons. Diagnosing involved the use of clinical symptoms, serum thyroxine and TRAb, thyroid ultrasound and orbital computed tomography. The sample originates from a study of T cells in Graves' hyperthyroidism and ophthalmopathy. Notes on the study in general: Among thyroid clonotypes expanded above 0.001, most also appeared in blood.

This sequence was found in a man aged 45-65 years with Graves' hyperthyroidism. This sequence joins TRBV3-1 and TRBJ2-5; D is unclear. Material: blood. CDR3 nucleotides: TGTGCCAGCAGTCCTGGGATTTCGAGAGAGACCCAGTACTTC. This gives the protein CASSPGISRETQYF.